Listed below are T cell receptor beta chains from one sample, sequenced in a study of Tregs in tolerant kidney transplant recipients. Only in-frame clones appear in the TCRdb table, and some are missing; sequencing was by immunoSEQ multiplex PCR. The sample contains tens of thousands of clones, 90% to 95% of which appear only once. Sample: CD4+ T cells from blood (PBMCs), taken 12 months after the transplant. All receptors derive from a human patient who received a combined kidney and bone marrow transplant. These T cells may partly come from the graft donor. Each CDR3 is given with its conserved first and last residue. A D gene is named only where the DNA matches it firmly. Clone size is shown for a subset of rows, as once, few, many or a class of expanded clone.

J | D | size | V | CDR3 | DNA
TRBJ2-7 | TRBD2 | . | TRBV11-2 | CASSLVNMGGRPYEQYF | TGTGCCAGCAGCTTAGTTAATATGGGCGGGAGGCCCTACGAGCAGTACTTC
TRBJ1-3 | . | . | TRBV15 | CATSRDLNINTIYF | TGTGCCACCAGCAGAGATCTAAATATAAACACCATATATTTT
TRBJ1-2 | TRBD1 | . | TRBV7-9 | CASSPRTGFEFNYGYTF | TGTGCCAGCAGCCCCAGGACAGGGTTCGAGTTCAACTATGGCTACACCTTC
TRBJ2-1 | . | once | TRBV6-6 | CASSYFLETGNNEQFF | TGTGCCAGCAGTTATTTCCTAGAGACTGGAAACAATGAGCAGTTCTTC
TRBJ1-6 | . | . | TRBV15 | CATRIDSSHSSYNSPLHF | TGTGCCACCAGGATCGACAGTTCTCATAGCTCCTATAATTCACCCCTCCACTTT
TRBJ2-5 | . | . | TRBV29-1 | CSVGIGAVETQYF | TGCAGCGTTGGGATAGGGGCGGTAGAGACCCAGTACTTC
TRBJ1-2 | . | . | TRBV9 | CASSVSAYSNYGYTF | TGTGCCAGCAGCGTGAGTGCCTACTCCAACTATGGCTACACCTTC
TRBJ2-5 | TRBD1 | . | TRBV28 | CASSPRDRGETQYF | TGTGCCAGCAGTCCTCGGGACAGGGGTGAGACCCAGTACTTC
TRBJ1-5 | . | . | TRBV10-3 | CAINDGQRGNQPQHF | TGTGCCATCAATGACGGGCAGAGGGGCAATCAGCCCCAGCATTTT
TRBJ2-1 | TRBD2 | . | TRBV7-3 | CASSSPTREGSKFGSYNEQFF | TGTGCCAGCAGCTCCCCTACCAGGGAGGGAAGTAAATTTGGCTCCTACAATGAGCAGTTCTTC
TRBJ2-5 | TRBD2 | once | TRBV4-1 | CASSQDRTSGGETQYF | TGCGCCAGCAGCCAAGATCGGACTAGCGGGGGAGAGACCCAGTACTTC
TRBJ2-5 | . | once | TRBV5-4 | CASSPPRFGGVGGTETQYF | TGTGCCAGCAGCCCACCTAGATTCGGAGGGGTTGGGGGAACGGAGACCCAGTACTTC
TRBJ1-5 | . | . | TRBV4-3 | CASSQEGNIQPQHF | TGCGCCAGCAGCCAGGAGGGCAATATTCAGCCCCAGCATTTT
TRBJ1-1 | . | . | TRBV19 | CASSITGAPGTEAFF | TGTGCCAGTAGTATAACTGGGGCTCCCGGCACTGAAGCTTTCTTT
TRBJ1-3 | . | few | TRBV11-3 | CASTPGYTSSGNTIYF | TGTGCCAGCACCCCGGGCTACACTAGTTCTGGAAACACCATATATTTT
TRBJ2-7 | . | . | TRBV11-1 | CASSLDRRHYGQYF | TGTGCCAGCAGCTTAGATCGCAGACATTACGGGCAGTACTTC
TRBJ1-1 | . | . | TRBV18 | CASSPLGQLNTEAFF | TGTGCCAGCTCACCACTAGGACAGCTGAACACTGAAGCTTTCTTT
TRBJ1-5 | . | . | TRBV4-1 | CASSPQGYSNQPQHF | TGCGCCAGCAGCCCACAGGGCTATAGCAATCAGCCCCAGCATTTT
TRBJ2-1 | . | . | TRBV5-4 | CASSEPGIGLYNEQFF | TGTGCCAGCAGCGAACCAGGGATCGGCTTATACAATGAGCAGTTCTTC
TRBJ1-2 | . | . | TRBV4-3 | CASSQDWATATSGYTF | TGCGCCAGCAGCCAAGATTGGGCGACGGCTACTAGTGGCTACACCTTC
TRBJ2-5 | TRBD2 | . | TRBV5-1 | CASSSGTSGETQYF | TGCGCCAGCAGCTCCGGGACTAGCGGAGAGACCCAGTACTTC
TRBJ1-2 | TRBD1 | once | TRBV19 | CASSINPQGAYGYTF | TGTGCCAGTAGTATTAACCCACAGGGGGCGTATGGCTACACCTTC
TRBJ2-1 | . | . | TRBV4-1 | CASSQDLRRGSYNEQFF | TGCGCCAGCAGCCAAGATCTTCGGCGGGGCTCCTACAATGAGCAGTTCTTC
TRBJ1-5 | . | . | TRBV30 | CAWSVSPYLGGGNQPQHF | TGTGCCTGGAGTGTAAGCCCCTACCTTGGGGGGGGCAATCAGCCCCAGCATTTT
TRBJ1-5 | . | . | TRBV19 | CASSLGRGGNQPQHF | TGTGCCAGTAGTTTGGGGAGGGGGGGCAATCAGCCCCAGCATTTT
TRBJ2-7 | . | . | TRBV6-1 | CASSEGLSYEQYF | TGTGCCAGCAGTGAAGGACTCAGCTACGAGCAGTACTTC
TRBJ2-5 | . | once | TRBV19 | CASSIGREGTQYF | TGTGCCAGTAGTATAGGTCGCGAGGGGACCCAGTACTTC
TRBJ2-7 | . | . | TRBV2 | CAATQVATYRQYF | TGTGCCGCCACGCAGGTTGCTACGTACAGGCAGTACTTC
TRBJ1-4 | TRBD1 | once | TRBV29-1 | CSASTGTGTGKVKLFF | TGCAGCGCGTCGACGGGTACCGGGACAGGGAAGGTAAAACTGTTTTTT
TRBJ2-2 | TRBD1 | . | TRBV27 | CASSLGTGVTGELFF | TGTGCCAGCAGTTTAGGGACAGGGGTCACCGGGGAGCTGTTTTTT
TRBJ2-1 | TRBD2 | . | TRBV7-3 | CASSLGTSVSYNEQFF | TGTGCCAGCAGCTTAGGGACTAGCGTCTCCTACAATGAGCAGTTCTTC
TRBJ1-2 | TRBD1 | . | TRBV9 | CASSVGRGPVYGYTF | TGTGCCAGCAGCGTAGGAAGGGGGCCCGTCTATGGCTACACCTTC
TRBJ1-4 | . | . | TRBV21-1 | CASSKMGRDRGRVKLFF | TGTGCCAGCAGCAAAATGGGTAGGGACAGGGGGCGGGTAAAACTGTTTTTT
TRBJ2-1 | TRBD2 | . | TRBV7-3 | CASSLGLAGSYNEQFF | TGTGCCAGCAGCTTAGGACTAGCGGGTTCCTACAATGAGCAGTTCTTC
TRBJ2-1 | . | . | TRBV2 | CASKTGLLKNNEQFF | TGTGCCAGCAAGACGGGACTCCTAAAGAACAATGAGCAGTTCTTC
TRBJ2-2 | . | . | TRBV5-6 | CASRFRGFGTGELFF | TGTGCCAGCAGATTCAGGGGCTTTGGCACCGGGGAGCTGTTTTTT
TRBJ2-5 | . | . | TRBV5-1 | CASSLVRGGETQYF | TGCGCCAGCAGCTTGGTCCGGGGAGGAGAGACCCAGTACTTC
TRBJ2-3 | . | . | TRBV30 | CAWRPPGADTQYF | TGTGCCTGGAGGCCCCCGGGGGCAGATACGCAGTATTTT
TRBJ1-5 | TRBD1 | . | TRBV4-3 | CASSQDHRWDRHNQPQHF | TGCGCCAGCAGCCAAGATCATCGGTGGGACAGGCATAATCAGCCCCAGCATTTT
TRBJ2-2 | . | . | TRBV7-3 | CASSFDGGANTGELFF | TGTGCCAGCAGCTTTGATGGAGGGGCGAACACCGGGGAGCTGTTTTTT
TRBJ1-4 | TRBD1 | . | TRBV5-1 | CASSLVQGASEKLFF | TGCGCCAGCAGCTTGGTGCAGGGGGCGTCGGAAAAACTGTTTTTT
TRBJ2-2 | . | . | TRBV19 | CASRAGRETGELFF | TGTGCCAGTAGGGCAGGCCGGGAGACCGGGGAGCTGTTTTTT
TRBJ2-2 | . | . | TRBV10-3 | CAISESTSRGSGELFF | TGTGCCATCAGTGAGTCAACCTCCCGTGGGAGCGGGGAGCTGTTTTTT
TRBJ1-5 | . | . | TRBV2 | CATGQNSNQPQHF | TGTGCCACAGGACAGAATAGCAATCAGCCCCAGCATTTT
TRBJ1-2 | . | . | TRBV5-6 | CASSLGQLRNGYTF | TGTGCCAGCAGCTTGGGACAGTTACGTAATGGCTACACCTTC
TRBJ2-7 | TRBD2 | once | TRBV30 | CAWIGHSGASYSYEQYF | TGTGCCTGGATAGGCCATAGCGGGGCATCCTATTCCTACGAGCAGTACTTC